A single T cell receptor beta chain is shown here with its context. Its target is unknown. This sample stems from a study of T cell responses to AZD1222 COVID-19 vaccine. Overall study results and limits: White British people made up most donors, females outnumbered males, and clonal diversity was possibly underestimated. Spike-specific TCR breadth and depth both grew after two AZD1222 doses.

Trimming took 2 bases from V and 2 from J, leaving 10 bases between them. Germline assignment: CDR1 SGHDT and CDR2 YYEEEE. This CDR3 is built from 14 residues. Here immunoSEQ multiplex PCR was the method, and the copy in TCRdb shows in-frame clones only, minus some. The data contain tens of thousands of clones, roughly 80% of them seen just once; the ten biggest clones take up around 15%. The material was peripheral blood, obtained 28 days after the second AZD1222 dose. The receptor was isolated from an adult who received the AZD1222 COVID-19 vaccine. The chain recombines TRBV5-6 with TRBJ1-1; D remains ambiguous. CDR3 nucleotides: TGTGCCAGCAGCTTAATCGCGGGAAACACTGAAGCTTTCTTT. It specifies CASSLIAGNTEAFF.